Listed below are T cell receptor beta chains from one sample, sequenced in a study of cytomegalovirus exposure and HLA in healthy donors. The method was immunoSEQ multiplex PCR; TCRdb's version includes in-frame clones alone and lacks a portion of them. The table has about 250,000 clones, about 90% seen once; the top ten hold more than 10%. The sequenced sample consisted of PBMCs. Every receptor here comes from a man between 18 and 29 years old in good health and CMV-seropositive. CDR3s include the opening cysteine and the closing phenylalanine or tryptophan. The order of the fields is V gene, D gene, J gene, clone size, CDR3 DNA, CDR3 protein. A D gene is named only where the DNA matches it firmly. Part of the rows lack a size; the others show once, few, many or a class for expanded clones.

TRBV19	-	TRBJ2-7	-	TGTGCCAGTAGAAATACAGGAACCTACGAGCAGTACTTC	CASRNTGTYEQYF
TRBV7-2	-	TRBJ1-5	-	TGTGCCAGCAGCGCCTGGTGGGGGAGCAATCAGCCCCAGCATTTT	CASSAWWGSNQPQHF
TRBV5-1	TRBD2	TRBJ2-7	-	TGCGCCAGCAGCCCGGGACTAGAACTCTACGAGCAGTACTTC	CASSPGLELYEQYF
TRBV6-5	-	TRBJ1-2	-	TGTGCCAGCAGGTGGACAACGGGCTATGGCTACACCTTC	CASRWTTGYGYTF
TRBV5-6	-	TRBJ2-7	few	TGTGCCAGCACCCCGGGCTTTACCTACGAGCAGTACTTC	CASTPGFTYEQYF
TRBV5-4	-	TRBJ2-7	-	TGTGCCAGTTCTAACTTCCGGGACACGGGCTACGAGCAGTACTTC	CASSNFRDTGYEQYF
TRBV7-8	-	TRBJ2-5	-	TGTGCCAGCAGCTTAGTTGGGGGACCAGAAGAGACCCAGTACTTC	CASSLVGGPEETQYF
TRBV10-3	-	TRBJ1-2	-	TGTGCCATCCGTGGACAAGAGCGCGGAGGCTACACCTTC	CAIRGQERGGYTF
TRBV2	-	TRBJ2-7	-	TGTGCCAGCACTGTTCTCGGCCTGCACGAGCAGTACTTC	CASTVLGLHEQYF
TRBV27	-	TRBJ2-5	-	TGTGCCAGCAGTTTAATTTCAGGGACTGGTGAGACCCAGTACTTC	CASSLISGTGETQYF
TRBV19	TRBD2	TRBJ2-7	-	TGTGCCAGTAGTCCGCGGACTAGCTCGGGTAGCTACGAGCAGTACTTC	CASSPRTSSGSYEQYF
TRBV7-9	TRBD1	TRBJ1-2	few	TGTGCCAGCAGCCTGGGACAGAACTATGGCTACACCTTC	CASSLGQNYGYTF
TRBV7-3	-	TRBJ2-3	-	TGTGCCAGCAGCCCCGGGGCGGGCACAGATACGCAGTATTTT	CASSPGAGTDTQYF
TRBV5-6	-	TRBJ2-1	-	TGTGCCAGCAGCTTAACGCCCTCGACCAATGAGCAGTTCTTC	CASSLTPSTNEQFF
TRBV7-9	-	TRBJ2-7	-	TGTGCCAGCAGCTTCCATCTCGAGCAGTACTTC	CASSFHLEQYF
TRBV18	-	TRBJ1-1	-	TGTGCCAGCTCAGCCGTGAACACTGAAGCTTTCTTT	CASSAVNTEAFF
TRBV30	-	TRBJ1-2	few	TGTGCCTGGGGAGGGGTTAACTATGGCTACACCTTC	CAWGGVNYGYTF
TRBV5-1	-	TRBJ1-1	-	TGCGCCAGCAGCCCGGGGGGGTACACTGAAGCTTTCTTT	CASSPGGYTEAFF
TRBV5-1	TRBD2	TRBJ2-5	-	TGCGCCAGCAGCTCGGGACTAGATGGAGAGACCCAGTACTTC	CASSSGLDGETQYF
TRBV4-3	-	TRBJ2-2	-	TGCGCCAGCAGCCTGCAGGGGACCGGGGAGCTGTTTTTT	CASSLQGTGELFF
TRBV28	-	TRBJ1-5	once	TGTGCCAGCAGCCCGACGGTCGGGAATCAGCCCCAGCATTTT	CASSPTVGNQPQHF
TRBV7-9	-	TRBJ1-5	few	TGTGCCAGCAGCTTAGGTGCGGATCAGCCCCAGCATTTT	CASSLGADQPQHF
TRBV10-2	-	TRBJ1-2	once	TGCGCCAGCAGTGAAGGCAGGGATTCTTATGGCTACACCTTC	CASSEGRDSYGYTF
TRBV6-1	TRBD1	TRBJ2-7	-	TGTGCCAGCAGTGCCACCGGGACAGGGGGGTTTGAGCAGTACTTC	CASSATGTGGFEQYF
TRBV21-1	-	TRBJ2-7	-	TGTGCCAGCAGCAGGAGAGGACACCCTGGGCACGAGCAGTACTTC	CASSRRGHPGHEQYF
TRBV4-1	TRBD2	TRBJ2-7	-	TGCGCCAGCAGCCCCTTACCCGGCGGGAGGTACGAGCAGTACTTC	CASSPLPGGRYEQYF
TRBV6-5	-	TRBJ2-7	-	TGTGCCAGCAAAGAGACATCCTACGAGCAGTACTTC	CASKETSYEQYF
TRBV2	-	TRBJ1-5	-	TGTGCCAGCGGGGCGGCTTATAGCAATCAGCCCCAGCATTTT	CASGAAYSNQPQHF
TRBV5-1	-	TRBJ2-1	-	TGCGCCAGCAGCCTCCAACCAAGCGGGCGGGACAATGAGCAGTTCTTC	CASSLQPSGRDNEQFF
TRBV10-3	-	TRBJ1-1	-	TGTGCCATCAGTGAGCCGGGACATGGGGCCACTGAAGCTTTCTTT	CAISEPGHGATEAFF
TRBV20-1	-	TRBJ1-1	-	TGCAGTGGGGACACGAACACTGAAGCTTTCTTT	CSGDTNTEAFF
TRBV6-1	TRBD1	TRBJ1-1	many	TGTGCCAGCAGTGGACGGGACAGGGGCAACACTGAAGCTTTCTTT	CASSGRDRGNTEAFF
TRBV10-3	TRBD1	TRBJ2-6	few	TGTGCCATCAGTTTACAGGGGCCTGGGGCCAACGTCCTGACTTTC	CAISLQGPGANVLTF
TRBV6-5	TRBD1	TRBJ2-7	-	TGTGCCAGCAGTTACTCGAAAGGGACAGGGGGCTTCGAGCAGTACTTC	CASSYSKGTGGFEQYF
TRBV27	-	TRBJ2-3	-	TGTGCCACCCAGTGGGGGGCTAGCACAGATACGCAGTATTTT	CATQWGASTDTQYF
TRBV7-2	-	TRBJ1-5	-	TGTGCCAGCAGCTTAGTAGGGATCAGCAATCAGCCCCAGCATTTT	CASSLVGISNQPQHF
TRBV6-1	-	TRBJ2-3	few	TGTGCCTCCCAGAGGCGGGGGCTCCCAGATACGCAGTATTTT	CASQRRGLPDTQYF
TRBV5-1	-	TRBJ1-2	-	TGCGCCAGCAGCTTGGAGGTTAAGGGAAATGGCTACACCTTC	CASSLEVKGNGYTF
TRBV4-2	TRBD2	TRBJ2-1	few	TGTGCCAGCAGCTCCCCTCGAGCGGGAGGGTCTATTGAGCAGTTCTTC	CASSSPRAGGSIEQFF
TRBV4-2	TRBD2	TRBJ2-2	-	TGTGCCAGCAGCCTAGCGGGAGCGAACACCGGGGAGCTGTTTTTT	CASSLAGANTGELFF